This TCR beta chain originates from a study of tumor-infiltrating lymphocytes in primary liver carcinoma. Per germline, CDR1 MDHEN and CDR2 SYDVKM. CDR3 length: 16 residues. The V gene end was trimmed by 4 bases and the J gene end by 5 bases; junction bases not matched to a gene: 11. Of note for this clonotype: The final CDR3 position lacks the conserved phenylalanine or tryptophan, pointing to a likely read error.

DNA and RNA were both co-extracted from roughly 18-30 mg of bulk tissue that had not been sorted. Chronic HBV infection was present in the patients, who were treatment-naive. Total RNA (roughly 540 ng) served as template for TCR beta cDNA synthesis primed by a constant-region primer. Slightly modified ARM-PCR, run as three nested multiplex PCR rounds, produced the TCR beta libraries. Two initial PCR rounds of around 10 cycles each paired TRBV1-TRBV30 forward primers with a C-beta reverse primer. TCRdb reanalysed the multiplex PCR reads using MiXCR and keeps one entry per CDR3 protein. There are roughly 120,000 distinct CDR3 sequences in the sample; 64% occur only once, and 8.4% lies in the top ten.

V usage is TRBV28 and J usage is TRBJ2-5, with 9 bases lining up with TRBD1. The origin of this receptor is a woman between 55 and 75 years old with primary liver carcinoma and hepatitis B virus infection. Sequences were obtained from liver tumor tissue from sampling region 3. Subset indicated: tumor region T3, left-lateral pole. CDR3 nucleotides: TGTGCCAGCAGTTCATGGGACAGGGTCGGAGTGGAGACCCAGTACCTC. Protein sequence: CASSSWDRVGVETQYL.